What follows are 25 T cell receptor beta chains derived from one specimen sequenced in a study of T cell responses to AZD1222 COVID-19 vaccine (dated by TCRdb to the early 2020s). The intended sense of this specimen's time point label: baseline before first vaccination. Preparation of the library involved the immunoSEQ multiplex PCR assay. TCRdb took this table from immuneACCESS and kept in-frame rearrangements with V and J called. Such tables lack part of the clones; where checked against another copy, unresolved V genes explain under half of the gap, and the rest is unexplained. This sample has approximately 190,000 clones in its table, and almost 95% of those were observed once. Together, the top ten hold roughly 1.4% of the sample. The sample in question was peripheral blood, obtained on day 0 of AZD1222 vaccination. The receptors stem from an adult in good health.

The chain is built from TRBV7-2 and TRBJ2-5, with 9 bases aligning to TRBD2. Germline CDR1 SGHTA, CDR2 FQGNSA. The CDR3 consists of 15 residues. J lost 4 bases, V lost 2 bases, and 5 bases had no gene match. This chain's CDR3 is CASSLMAGGVETQYF. CDR3 coding DNA: TGTGCCAGCAGCTTAATGGCGGGGGGGGTAGAGACCCAGTACTTC.

The genes are TRBV3-1 (or the pseudogene TRBV3-2) and TRBJ1-1; TRBD1 might be the D (6 bases). V was cut by 4 bases and J by 9 bases, with 9 bases left in between. The germline CDR1 and CDR2 sequences are LGHDT and YNNKEL (reference sequence). This CDR3 comprises 11 residues. The CDR3 nucleotides read TGTGCCAGCAGCCCTGGGACAAAAGCTTTCTTT. Amino acid sequence: CASSPGTKAFF.

J is TRBJ1-1 and V is TRBV7-8; 8 bases map to TRBD1. CDR3 length equals 14 residues. V lost 4 bases and J lost 1; bases outside the gene matches: 2. The V gene's germline CDR1 is SGHVS and CDR2 FQNEAQ. CDR3 bases: TGTGCCAGCAGCTGGGGGACAGGGAACACTGAAGCTTTCTTT. Its protein product is CASSWGTGNTEAFF.

This chain connects TRBV18 to TRBJ1-2, with D unclear. CDR3 length: 20 residues. V lost 1 base to trimming and J lost 2 bases, with 26 bases between them. Germline V gene sequence: CDR1 KGHSH, CDR2 LQKENI. CDR3 in DNA: TGTGCCAGCTCACCACAATTCTCACAGTCCTCCATTAACCTGAACTATGGCTACACCTTC. Protein: CASSPQFSQSSINLNYGYTF.

CDR3 protein: CASSAGTGKAFF. CDR3 coding DNA: TGTGCCAGCAGCGCAGGGACAGGGAAAGCTTTCTTT. This chain uses TRBV5-4 with TRBJ1-1; TRBD1 agrees at 9 bases. The CDR3 has 12 residues. CDR1 and CDR2 (germline): SGHNT, YYREEE (reference sequence). V was pared by 4 bases and J by 9 bases, with 4 bases of the junction left unmatched.

This chain joins TRBV2 and TRBJ2-3; TRBD1 aligns across 8 bases. In germline, CDR1 is SNHLY, CDR2 FYNNEI. This CDR3 has 13 amino acids. The ends lost 7 bases at V and 1 base at J; junction bases unmatched: 1. The CDR3 is CASTGQGTDTQYF. The CDR3 nucleotides read TGTGCCAGCACGGGACAGGGCACAGATACGCAGTATTTT.

The genes are TRBV18 and TRBJ2-7; D tentatively fits TRBD1 or TRBD2 (5 bases each). The length of the CDR3 is 14 residues. Trimming removed 3 bases at V and 2 bases at J, with 11 bases between. Germline V gene data show CDR1 as KGHSH and CDR2 as LQKENI. The DNA of the CDR3 is TGTGCCAGCTCACCCTGGGACGGGGCCTACGAGCAGTACTTC. Amino acid sequence: CASSPWDGAYEQYF.

The chain employs TRBV7-3 and TRBJ2-5; the D gene is possibly TRBD2 (7 bases). Trimming stripped 8 bases from V and 7 bases from J, with 17 bases between. Per the germline V gene, CDR1 is SGHTA and CDR2 is FQGTGA. The CDR3 extends over 13 amino acids. CDR3 protein: CASRQDGGGTQYF. The CDR3 DNA reads as TGTGCCAGCCGACAGGACGGCGGGGGGACCCAGTACTTC. Variable domain in full (rest from reference TRBV7-3 and TRBJ2-5): GAGVSQTPSNKVTEKGKYVELRCDPISGHTALYWYRQSLGQGPEFLIYFQGTGAADDSGLPNDRFFAVRPEGSVSTLKIQRTERGDSAVYLCASRQDGGGTQYFGPGTRLLVL.

To note about this clone: Distinct nucleotide sequences in the sample also encode this CDR3. The chain couples TRBV7-9 to TRBJ1-1; TRBD1 matches at 8 bases. The CDR3 runs 14 residues. Looked up from germline, CDR1 is SEHNR and CDR2 is FQNEAQ (reference sequence). V shed 2 bases, J shed 2 bases, and the junction held 1 base outside the gene matches. CDR3 loop: CASSLQGANTEAFF. The CDR3 bases are TGTGCCAGCAGCTTACAGGGGGCAAACACTGAAGCTTTCTTT.

The chain is built from TRBV28 and TRBJ1-3, with D perhaps TRBD1 (6 bases). Germline lookup yields CDR1 MDHEN and CDR2 SYDVKM. This CDR3 comprises 17 residues. V lost 8 bases and J lost 5, with 25 bases in between. Written as DNA, the CDR3 is TGTGCCAGCGAAGGACCCGCGACAGGCGCCTGGCGAAACACCATATATTTT. This translates into CASEGPATGAWRNTIYF.

This clone was seen only a few times. The chain joins TRBV7-3 to TRBJ1-2; 8 nucleotides align to TRBD1. V shed 3 bases, J shed 4 bases, and the junction held 7 bases outside the gene matches. Germline CDR1 SGHTA, CDR2 FQGTGA. This CDR3 region has 15 residues. CDR3 sequence reads: CASSFGQGSTYGYTF. The CDR3, as DNA: TGTGCCAGCAGCTTTGGACAGGGCTCCACCTATGGCTACACCTTC.

This chain uses TRBV30 with TRBJ1-5; possible D gene TRBD1, 6 bases. The CDR3 spans 16 residues. The V end was cut by 2 bases, the J end by 0 bases, with 14 bases between. In germline, CDR1 is GTSNPN, CDR2 SVGIG (reference sequence). The CDR3, as DNA: TGTGCCTGGAGTCGGGGGACAACCCATAGCAATCAGCCCCAGCATTTT. Encoded protein: CAWSRGTTHSNQPQHF.

The chain couples TRBV19 to TRBJ1-4; 7 bases map to TRBD1. Germline CDR1 LNHDA, CDR2 SQIVND (reference sequence). V was clipped by 7 bases and J by 7 bases; unmatched bases: 3. This CDR3 has 12 residues. The CDR3 coding sequence is TGTGCCAGTACAGGGGGACTTGAAAAACTGTTTTTT. Amino acid sequence: CASTGGLEKLFF. The whole variable domain, remainder taken from reference TRBV19 and TRBJ1-4, is DGGITQSPKYLFRKEGQNVTLSCEQNLNHDAMYWYRQDPGQGLRLIYYSQIVNDFQKGDIAEGYSVSREKKESFPLTVTSAQKNPTAFYLCASTGGLEKLFFGSGTQLSVL.

In its sample, this clone was seen once. The chain carries TRBV5-6 and TRBJ1-1; D gene uncertain. This CDR3 is 11 amino acids long. Germline V gene lookup returns CDR1 SGHDT and CDR2 YYEEEE. Trimming cost V 0 bases and J 11 bases, with 8 bases left between them. In DNA, the CDR3 is TGTGCCAGCAGCTTGGAGAGGATGGCTTTCTTT. Translating gives CASSLERMAFF. The whole variable domain, filled in from reference TRBV5-6 and TRBJ1-1, reads DAGVTQSPTHLIKTRGQQVTLRCSPKSGHDTVSWYQQALGQGPQFIFQYYEEEERQRGNFPDRFSGHQFPNYSSELNVNALLLGDSALYLCASSLERMAFFGQGTRLTVV.

The V gene is TRBV7-9, the J gene TRBJ2-3, with D unclear. The V and J ends lost 5 bases and 0 bases respectively, with 9 bases between them. This CDR3 contains 14 residues. The germline gives CDR1 SEHNR, CDR2 FQNEAQ (reference sequence). As DNA, the CDR3 is TGTGCCAGCAGCCCTAGGTCCAGCACAGATACGCAGTATTTT. Translating gives CASSPRSSTDTQYF.

This clone was counted between two and nine times. The chain joins TRBV5-6 to TRBJ1-2, with TRBD1 as a possible D gene (6 bases). V gave up 0 bases and J gave up 1 base, with 13 bases separating them. The CDR3 contains 16 residues. Germline loops: CDR1 SGHDT, CDR2 YYEEEE. In nucleotides, the CDR3 is TGTGCCAGCAGCTTGGTCGCAGGGGCCCTTAACTATGGCTACACCTTC. Protein: CASSLVAGALNYGYTF.

This clone has just one count. The V gene is TRBV6-5, the J gene TRBJ1-5; 7 bases line up with TRBD1. The CDR3 covers 14 residues. The V gene end was trimmed by 5 bases and the J gene end by 3 bases; junction bases not matched to a gene: 4. Germline V gene lookup returns CDR1 MNHEY and CDR2 SVGAGI. CDR3: CASSTGQVNQPQHF. The DNA of the CDR3 is TGTGCCAGCAGTACTGGACAGGTCAATCAGCCCCAGCATTTT.

The gene calls are TRBV7-2 and TRBJ1-4, with no clear D. V gave up 2 bases and J gave up 2 bases, with 3 bases separating them. The CDR3 runs 13 residues. Germline values: CDR1 SGHTA, CDR2 FQGNSA. The CDR3 DNA is TGTGCCAGCAGCTTATCTACTAATGAAAAACTGTTTTTT. This gives the protein CASSLSTNEKLFF.

The gene calls are TRBV7-9 and TRBJ1-2; D perhaps matches TRBD1 (6 bases). The germline V gene encodes CDR1 SEHNR and CDR2 FQNEAQ (reference sequence). This CDR3 is built from 15 residues. V was pared by 5 bases and J by 4 bases, with 17 bases between. The CDR3 nucleotides read TGTGCCAGCAGCGGCCGGGAGGGGGTTTTCTATGGCTACACCTTC. Protein product: CASSGREGVFYGYTF.

The genes are TRBV11-2 and TRBJ1-5; D perhaps matches TRBD1 (6 bases). The CDR3 is made up of 14 amino acids. V was trimmed by 0 bases and J by 9 bases, leaving 12 bases between them. Germline V gene lookup returns CDR1 SGHAT and CDR2 FQNNGV. CDR3 in amino acids: CASSLERGFAPQHF. The CDR3 region has the DNA TGTGCCAGCAGCTTAGAAAGGGGGTTCGCGCCCCAGCATTTT. Looking up the rest from reference TRBV11-2 and TRBJ1-5 gives the full variable domain: EAGVAQSPRYKIIEKRQSVAFWCNPISGHATLYWYQQILGQGPKLLIQFQNNGVVDDSQLPKDRFSAERLKGVDSTLKIQPAKLEDSAVYLCASSLERGFAPQHFGDGTRLSIL.

A single count supports this clone. The chain combines TRBV30 with TRBJ1-1; D gene unclear. There are 16 residues in the CDR3. The V and J ends lost 5 bases and 0 bases respectively, with 19 bases between them. Germline assignment: CDR1 GTSNPN and CDR2 SVGIG (reference sequence). Written as DNA, the CDR3 is TGTGCCTGGGACATGGGGAGGCCATCAATGAACACTGAAGCTTTCTTT. Translated: CAWDMGRPSMNTEAFF.

This clone appeared once. The gene calls are TRBV28 and TRBJ2-1; the D gene is possibly TRBD1 (5 bases). Germline CDR1 and CDR2: MDHEN and SYDVKM. The CDR3 consists of 15 residues. V gave up 6 bases and J gave up 1 base, with 13 bases separating them. The CDR3 here is CASRRWGFSYNEQFF. The CDR3 coding sequence is TGTGCCAGCAGGAGGTGGGGCTTTTCCTACAATGAGCAGTTCTTC.

The rearrangement joins TRBV5-6 to TRBJ2-2; TRBD2 agrees at 8 bases. The CDR3 spans 15 residues. V dropped 4 bases and J dropped 7; count of bases not matched to a gene: 9. CDR1 is SGHDT and CDR2 is YYEEEE in the germline V gene. CDR3 in DNA: TGTGCCAGCAGCCCCGGGGGGGGATTGATCGGGGAGCTGTTTTTT. It translates to CASSPGGGLIGELFF.

Only one count was recorded for this clone. The rearrangement uses TRBV9 and TRBJ2-1, with a tentative D call TRBD1 (5 bases). Germline V gene sequence: CDR1 SGDLS, CDR2 YYNGEE. V was shortened by 0 bases and J by 6 bases, with 13 bases between the two germline ends. The CDR3 length is 15 residues. CDR3: CASSVGAGSVNEQFF. Here the CDR3 DNA reads TGTGCCAGCAGCGTAGGGGCAGGGTCGGTCAATGAGCAGTTCTTC.

The chain has TRBV10-3 and TRBJ2-7, with D hard to call. The CDR3 extends over 12 amino acids. Germline CDR1 reads ENHRY; CDR2 reads SYGVKD. V was shortened by 10 bases and J by 2 bases, with 12 bases between the two germline ends. The CDR3 sequence is CANGETAYEQYF. CDR3 bases: TGTGCCAACGGTGAAACCGCCTACGAGCAGTACTTC.